This record concerns one T cell receptor beta chain sequence. Its target is unknown. The sample is drawn from a study of circulating and synovial CD4+ cells in juvenile arthritis. Clones were sequenced by immunoSEQ multiplex PCR, and TCRdb holds only the in-frame ones, with some missing. This table holds more than 13,000 clones, approximately 80% found once. V was pared by 4 bases and J by 5 bases, with 11 bases of the junction left unmatched. CDR1 and CDR2 from the germline V gene are SGHRS and YFSETQ. The CDR3 is 16 amino acids. Overall study results and limits: Measured synovium overlap likely understates the true shared repertoire. These repertoires were less diverse than bulk blood CD4 repertoires.

The V gene is TRBV5-1, the J gene TRBJ2-5; 10 bases fit TRBD2. The TCR originated in a human patient with juvenile idiopathic arthritis. Some clones in this sample may be carry-over from other donors' samples. The sample taken for sequencing was CD4+ T cells from synovial fluid. The CDR3 coding sequence is TGCGCCAGCAGCCCCCTCGCCAGCGGGAGGGGGGAGACCCAGTACTTC. It yields the protein CASSPLASGRGETQYF.